This T cell receptor beta chain was recorded in a study of metastatic and nonmetastatic thyroid tumors. Treatment of any kind had been given to no patient before thyroid surgery. On this clone itself: One junction end disagrees with the germline gene, perhaps due to a read error.

TCRdb re-called the PCR reads with MiXCR. The sample holds roughly 25,000 clones; roughly a quarter are singletons and the top ten take around 19%. Germline V gene lookup returns CDR1 DFQATT and CDR2 SNEGSKA (reference sequence). The CDR3 covers 11 residues. The chain couples TRBV20-1 to TRBJ2-7, with unresolved D. Sequencing was performed on blood. This clonotype was obtained from a male donor with papillary thyroid cancer or a benign thyroid nodule (not recorded which). Some clones in this sample may be carry-over from other donors' samples. The CDR3 DNA reads as TGCATCACTTCGGCTCTCAACGACCAGTACTTC. It is translated as CITSALNDQYF.